This is a list of T cell receptor beta chains from one sample in a study of blood T cells in healthy people across ages. TCRdb fed the 5' RACE reads into MiXCR, producing one record per CDR3 protein. The sample carries roughly 1,100,000 distinct CDR3 sequences, approximately 25% recorded once. These same data were also listed under a study on T cells of mothers and their children.

Sequences were obtained from blood. The receptors were gathered from a girl aged 2 to 10 in good health. The CDR3 runs from the conserved cysteine through the conserved F or W. The D gene is left open where the match is weak. Some rows have no size entry. The others give once, few or many, or a class for an expanded clone.

v_gene	j_gene	d_gene	len	abundance	CDR3aa	CDR3nt
TRBV2	TRBJ2-7	TRBD1	14	few	CASGGTGAAYEQYF	TGTGCCAGCGGGGGGACAGGGGCAGCATACGAGCAGTACTTC
TRBV3-1	TRBJ1-1	TRBD1	17	NA	CASSHRTGANDWPEAFF	TGTGCCAGCAGCCATAGGACAGGGGCCAACGATTGGCCTGAAGCTTTCTTT
TRBV28	TRBJ1-4	TRBD1	15	few	CASSSEARGTEKLFF	TGTGCCAGCAGTAGTGAGGCCAGGGGGACTGAAAAACTGTTTTTT
TRBV5-1	TRBJ2-7	NA	11	NA	CASSGPSEQYF	TGCGCCAGCAGCGGACCGAGCGAGCAGTACTTC
TRBV9	TRBJ2-2	NA	13	few	CASSTSMAGELFF	TGTGCCAGCAGCACTAGTATGGCCGGGGAGCTGTTTTTT
TRBV7-9	TRBJ2-3	NA	15	few	CAISRVDTVADTQYF	TGTGCCATCTCCAGAGTAGACACCGTTGCAGATACGCAGTATTTT
TRBV9	TRBJ2-1	TRBD2	16	few	CASSAPGLAEGDEQFF	TGTGCCAGCAGCGCCCCGGGACTAGCGGAAGGGGATGAGCAGTTCTTC
TRBV12-3/TRBV12-4	TRBJ2-2	NA	13	NA	CASSVRVAGELFF	TGTGCCAGCAGTGTCAGGGTTGCCGGGGAGCTGTTTTTT
TRBV28	TRBJ2-2	NA	14	few	CASSPSGKSGELFF	TGTGCCAGCAGTCCCTCAGGGAAGAGCGGGGAGCTGTTTTTT
TRBV7-3	TRBJ1-6	NA	14	few	CASSLYGVTSPLHF	TGTGCCAGCAGCTTATACGGGGTAACCTCACCCCTCCACTTT
TRBV3-1	TRBJ2-5	NA	12	few	CASSQDAGLRYF	TGTGCCAGCAGCCAAGATGCGGGCCTCCGGTACTTC
TRBV6-6	TRBJ2-7	TRBD1	17	NA	CASSPYDRGLLSYEQYF	TGTGCCAGCAGCCCTTACGACAGGGGACTCCTTTCCTACGAGCAGTACTTC
TRBV6-6	TRBJ1-2	NA	12	NA	CASSIPGDGYTF	TGTGCCAGCAGTATCCCAGGCGATGGCTACACCTTC
TRBV7-3	TRBJ2-3	TRBD2	17	NA	CASSPGGLAGVTDTQYF	TGTGCCAGCAGCCCAGGGGGACTAGCGGGAGTCACAGATACGCAGTATTTT
TRBV10-3	TRBJ2-1	NA	12	many	CAISEDHGEQFF	TGTGCCATCAGCGAGGATCATGGTGAGCAGTTCTTC
TRBV12-3/TRBV12-4	TRBJ1-2	NA	12	NA	CASSFALYGYTF	TGTGCCAGCAGTTTCGCGCTCTATGGCTACACCTTC
TRBV7-2	TRBJ1-5	NA	13	NA	CASSLGWAQPQHF	TGTGCCAGCAGCTTAGGTTGGGCTCAGCCCCAGCATTTT
TRBV25-1	TRBJ2-2	TRBD2	17	many	CASSEHRLAGNTGELFF	TGTGCCAGCAGTGAACACCGACTAGCGGGGAACACCGGGGAGCTGTTTTTT
TRBV7-6	TRBJ2-1	TRBD2	17	NA	CASSSDTSGNSYNEQFF	TGTGCCAGCAGCTCCGATACGAGCGGGAACTCCTACAATGAGCAGTTCTTC
TRBV4-2	TRBJ2-2	TRBD2	18	few	CASSHHGGLAGNTGELFF	TGTGCCAGCAGCCACCACGGTGGGCTAGCGGGTAACACCGGGGAGCTGTTTTTT
TRBV29-1	TRBJ2-7	NA	15	few	CSVTSVETFSYEQYF	TGCAGCGTCACTTCTGTCGAGACATTCTCCTACGAGCAGTACTTC